This TCR beta chain was documented in a study of OX40 agonist ivuxolimab in advanced cancers. At the level of the study: Patients with prior anti-PD-1, anti-PD-L1 or anti-CTLA-4 therapy were eligible; roughly 41% had some. Notes on the study in general: More expanded clones were seen, on average, in CD8+ T cells than in CD4+.

This clone was seen just once. The antigen is not known. Measured with immunoSEQ multiplex PCR; TCRdb has only the in-frame clones, and not every one. This sample has around 76,000 clones, with 86% found just once. The CDR3 extends over 14 amino acids. The V and J ends lost 9 bases and 1 base respectively, with 14 bases between them. Germline CDR1 is MRHNA and CDR2 is SNTAGT. The chain is built from TRBV6-4 and TRBJ2-3; tentative D call: TRBD2 (6 bases). Specimen: CD4+ or CD8+ T cells sorted from blood, collected in a trial of the OX40 agonist ivuxolimab. This TCR was recovered from an adult with an advanced solid tumor such as melanoma, head and neck, liver or kidney cancer. In DNA form, the CDR3 reads TGTGCCAGTTCGACCACGGGAGGCACAGATACGCAGTATTTT. This codes for CASSTTGGTDTQYF.